These T cell receptor beta chains were read from a single sample in a study of cytomegalovirus exposure and HLA in healthy donors. Clones were read by immunoSEQ multiplex PCR, and TCRdb kept only the in-frame ones, dropping some. The data show 150,000 to 200,000 clones, 80% to 90% seen once. Sequencing was carried out using PBMCs. These receptors all stem from a male donor in good health and CMV-seronegative. CDR3s include the opening cysteine and the closing phenylalanine or tryptophan. The order of the fields is J gene, V gene, D gene, clone size, CDR3 protein, CDR3 DNA. D genes are given only for firm matches. A clone size is listed for some rows: how often the clone was seen (once, few, many), or a class if it is expanded.

>TRBJ2-3|TRBV5-8|-|-
CASSLSDTQYF
TGTGCCAGCAGCCTATCAGATACGCAGTATTTT
>TRBJ2-3|TRBV23-1|TRBD2|once
CASSPGLAASTDTQYF
TGCGCCAGCAGTCCCGGACTAGCGGCAAGCACAGATACGCAGTATTTT
>TRBJ2-7|TRBV21-1|-|-
CASIGWREGYEQYF
TGTGCCAGCATTGGGTGGCGGGAGGGCTACGAGCAGTACTTC
>TRBJ2-1|TRBV10-3|TRBD1|few
CAITRQGGQFF
TGTGCCATCACCCGACAGGGTGGGCAGTTCTTC
>TRBJ2-5|TRBV28|-|-
CASSTIGGRETQYF
TGTGCCAGCAGTACGATAGGGGGTAGGGAGACCCAGTACTTC
>TRBJ2-7|TRBV7-9|TRBD1|-
CASSSNRGQGSYEQYF
TGTGCCAGCAGCTCTAATAGGGGACAGGGATCCTACGAGCAGTACTTC
>TRBJ2-4|TRBV4-3|TRBD1|once
CASSPTTGGYAKNIQYF
TGCGCCAGCAGCCCCACAACAGGGGGCTATGCCAAAAACATTCAGTACTTC
>TRBJ2-7|TRBV6-5|TRBD2|-
CATGRGDGANYEQYF
TGTGCCACCGGTCGGGGGGACGGGGCCAACTACGAGCAGTACTTC
>TRBJ2-5|TRBV9|TRBD2|-
CASSARGLAGEGETQYF
TGTGCCAGCAGCGCGAGGGGACTAGCGGGAGAGGGGGAGACCCAGTACTTC
>TRBJ1-5|TRBV7-9|-|-
CASSLVLDGRGSNQPQHF
TGTGCCAGCAGCTTAGTGTTGGACGGTCGGGGTAGCAATCAGCCCCAGCATTTT